This T cell receptor (beta chain) was retrieved from a study of blood T cells in healthy people across ages (dated by TCRdb to 2015 to 2017). Background on the whole study: In model experiments, template switching captured about one uniquely barcoded TCR beta cDNA molecule for every two T cells. To track age-related changes in TCR beta repertoire diversity, the study relied on deep sequencing normalized with unique cDNA molecular identifiers. Donors were grouped into four age groups: young (average roughly 15 years), middle-aged (approximately 41), aged (approximately 58) and long-lived (roughly 80). Donors of different ages were randomly distributed across sequencing lanes to avoid experimental bias. The study analyzed two additional independent replicas of 1 million unique cDNA reads from the same blood draw for two donors, one aged 18 to 29 and one aged 80 or older. Overall study outcomes, separate from this receptor: The long-lived group showed more naive CD4+ T cells, fewer expanded clones and increased TCR diversity than the aged group, suggesting age selection. Because donor CMV infection status was unknown, age-related changes in expanded clonotypes were potentially confounded. As age increased, observed TCR beta diversity per million T cells dropped in a roughly linear way, and a significant reduction was already evident by age about 40. Because profiling used bulk unsorted PBMCs, naive and antigen-experienced compartments could not be compared conclusively. Estimates of total diversity based on one million sequenced T cells were considered lower bounds and underestimates. There was a strong correlation between observed TCR beta diversity and the percentage of naive T cells measured by flow cytometry.

The donors were 40 or so Caucasian individuals from Russia, aged roughly 6 to 100 years, who were systemically healthy. Each donor gave 8 to 10 milliliters of peripheral blood, drawn into EDTA-treated Vacutainer tubes. Ficoll-Paque density-gradient centrifugation was used to isolate PBMCs, with at least 7 million per sample. Trizol reagent was used to extract total RNA from PBMCs, with at least 5.5 micrograms per sample. For every donor, flow cytometry on a PBMC aliquot measured the percentage of naive CD45RAhigh/CD27high T cells. Library preparation was by 5' RACE. Sequencing took place on an Illumina HiSeq 2500. A second PCR of about 6 to 12 cycles was run with a J-beta primer mix and a sample-barcoded 5' primer. A template-switch 5' adaptor carrying 12 random nucleotides introduced a unique molecular identifier onto each TCR beta cDNA molecule. Each sample yielded at least 2.5 million CDR3-containing paired-end reads. The Mint cDNA synthesis kit, primed by a TRBC-specific oligonucleotide, was used to synthesize first-strand cDNA from all RNA. Following uracil-DNA glycosylase treatment, a first 18-cycle PCR with universal primers M1SS and BC2_uni_R was performed on all cDNA. The study's own analysis went as follows. Each sample was normalized by randomly selecting 1 million high-quality reads, each carrying a distinct molecular identifier. Instead of being binned into consensus sequences, reads with shared molecular identifiers were discarded. MiTCR, with a Q25 quality threshold and the strictest error-elimination algorithm, was used for CDR3 identification, clonotype clustering and error correction. A nonparametric unseen species model with Euler transformation was used to estimate a lower bound on total TCR beta diversity. TCRdb's own reprocessing of the public reads used fastp at Q25 and MiXCR and kept productive beta chains. Rows with one shared CDR3 protein collapse into an entry with the most common genes and DNA. The V and J calls come from TCRdb's annotation, not from the publication. The sample includes roughly 1,500,000 distinct CDR3 sequences, with roughly 32% observed a single time. 11% of the sample goes to the ten largest clones.

Including the terminal cysteine and phenylalanine, the CDR3 comprises 14 residues. The CDR3 DNA has 42 bases and is translated from base 1. Looking up the germline V gene yields CDR1 SGHRS and CDR2 YFSETQ. Between the V and J ends, shortened by 4 bases and 4 bases respectively, the junction contains 14 bases. As to this clonotype: Its target antigen remains unknown. Nothing much larger sits one base from this clone, and base qualities are not available.

What was sequenced was blood. The TCR originated in a woman aged 25-40 years in good health. This sequence uses TRBV5-1 and TRBJ1-1, with no reliable assignment of the D segment. The sequenced DNA is TGCGCCAGCAGCCTACTAGACCCGGGCACTGAAGCTTTCTTT. Its amino acids are CASSLLDPGTEAFF. Beyond the CDR3, the reference TRBV5-1 and TRBJ1-1 genes provide the residues; the full variable domain reads: KAGVTQTPRYLIKTRGQQVTLSCSPISGHRSVSWYQQTPGQGLQFLFEYFSETQRNKGNFPGRFSGRQFSNSRSEMNVSTLELGDSALYLCASSLLDPGTEAFFGQGTRLTVV.